This T cell receptor beta chain emerged from a study of shared clonotypes between healthy human individuals. Study in general: Donor ages ranged 18 to 49 years: a couple of women, a few men. Per-donor plates numbered three CD4 naive, three CD4 memory, two CD8 naive and one CD8 memory. Whole-study results and caveats: Among non-shared clonotypes, generation probabilities were lower than among those shared by all four donors.

The CDR3 spans 12 residues. Germline V gene lookup returns CDR1 MDHEN and CDR2 SYDVKM. Trimming pared 5 bases from V and 8 bases from J, leaving 12 bases between. Sorted-subset replicate PCR reactions were performed with about 200 ng DNA, corresponding to some 32,000 T cell genomes. Clones were sequenced by immunoSEQ multiplex PCR, and TCRdb holds only the in-frame ones, with some missing. The sample yields 1,400,000 or so clones, less than 99% seen once. With regard to this clone: What it recognizes is unknown.

The chain employs TRBV28 and TRBJ1-2; D gene uncertain. The sequenced sample was naive CD4+ T cells sorted from blood. This sample's subset: CD45RA+ positively selected. The sequence was obtained from a man aged 30-40 years in good health. The CDR3 is CASSPTKNGYTF. Written as DNA, the CDR3 is TGTGCCAGCAGTCCCACAAAGAACGGCTACACCTTC.